The clone carrying this T cell receptor (beta chain) was observed at least ten times. Its target is unknown. Template switching added a universal primer binding site, and final cDNA carried unique molecular identifiers. TCRdb called the 5' RACE reads again in MiXCR, with one record for every CDR3 protein. The repertoire holds roughly 690,000 distinct CDR3 sequences, less than 25% seen once, with roughly 4% in the top ten. These data belong to a study of identical twins. Whole-study findings and limits: Excess sharing by twins proved weaker in beta out-of-frame sequences.

The same data also went into a second study, on T cells expressing NK-cell markers. That source reports: These clonotypes, the leaders elsewhere, also led the CD3+CD56-NKG2C+ fraction in four donors.

Input material: PBMCs. The TCR sequence derives from a woman younger than 30 in good health.

For the CDR3, the DNA is TGTGCCAGCAGTTTTCAGTCCGGGACAGGGAGAGAGCAGTACTTC. Protein sequence: CASSFQSGTGREQYF. V and J are TRBV12-3 or TRBV12-4 and TRBJ2-7, with 9 bases matching TRBD1. V was pared by 3 bases and J by 7 bases, with 10 bases of the junction left unmatched. This CDR3 has 15 residues.